This entry describes one T cell receptor beta chain. These data originate in a study of blood T cell repertoires in COVID-19. Study information: T cells, B-cell-depleted T cells, or PBMCs supplied cDNA or gDNA.

Looked up from germline, CDR1 is SEHNR and CDR2 is FQNEAQ (reference sequence). The CDR3 sequence is 13 residues long. V dropped 5 bases and J dropped 13; count of bases not matched to a gene: 11. Per the original data handling: The assay estimated nucleated cells by amplifying reference gene primers. Using immunoSEQ multiplex PCR, the repertoire was profiled, and TCRdb retains in-frame clones only, with some absent. V and J calls and clone size come straight from that table; D and trimming were deduced from the DNA. The repertoire holds some 100,000 clones, approximately 86% seen once, with about a tenth in the top ten.

The clonotype was recovered from a man aged 50 to 60 with acute or convalescent COVID-19. The sample taken for sequencing was peripheral blood. The chain carries TRBV7-9 and TRBJ2-1; 7 nucleotides line up with TRBD1. For the CDR3, the DNA is TGTGCCAGCAGCCTCCGGACAGGAACAAGACAGTTCTTC. Translation: CASSLRTGTRQFF.